This is a list of T cell receptor beta chains from one sample in a study of cytomegalovirus exposure and HLA in healthy donors. Assay used: immunoSEQ multiplex PCR; TCRdb lists only in-frame clones, some missing. The table includes around 200,000 clones, roughly 80% detected once. The sequenced material came from PBMCs. Every receptor here comes from a man aged 45-65 years in good health and CMV-seronegative. Both conserved end residues are part of each CDR3. Fields, in order: CDR3 DNA, CDR3 protein, J gene, V gene, clone size, D gene. A D gene is named only where the DNA matches it firmly. Where a row states a size, it is once, few, many or the class of an expanded clone; other rows omit it.

DNA: TGTGCCAGCTCACCCGACAGGTACTGGGAGACCCAGTACTTC
CDR3: CASSPDRYWETQYF
J: TRBJ2-5
V: TRBV18
size: -
D: -

DNA: TGTGCCAGCAGTCAGGACTCTACCCTGAGGGACACCATATATTTT
CDR3: CASSQDSTLRDTIYF
J: TRBJ1-3
V: TRBV6-5
size: -
D: -

DNA: TGCGCCAGCAGCGGCCGGACAGTGAACACTGAAGCTTTCTTT
CDR3: CASSGRTVNTEAFF
J: TRBJ1-1
V: TRBV5-1
size: few
D: -

DNA: TGTGCCAGCAGCGTACGCCTAGCGGGAGGGACCGGGGAGCTGTTTTTT
CDR3: CASSVRLAGGTGELFF
J: TRBJ2-2
V: TRBV9
size: -
D: TRBD2

DNA: TGCAGCGTTGAGGTGGGGTCGGGGTATGGCTACACCTTC
CDR3: CSVEVGSGYGYTF
J: TRBJ1-2
V: TRBV29-1
size: -
D: -

DNA: TGTGCCAGCACCCCCGGGACAGGGGCTCGAGATACGCAGTATTTT
CDR3: CASTPGTGARDTQYF
J: TRBJ2-3
V: TRBV27
size: -
D: TRBD1

DNA: TGTGCCAGCAGGACAGGACACTATTATGGCTACACCTTC
CDR3: CASRTGHYYGYTF
J: TRBJ1-2
V: TRBV6-1
size: -
D: -

DNA: TGTGCCAGCAGCCGCCAGGGGGACTACGAGCAGTACTTC
CDR3: CASSRQGDYEQYF
J: TRBJ2-7
V: TRBV5-5
size: -
D: TRBD1

DNA: TGTGCCAGCAGCCTCTGGACAGCTAGCTCTGGAAACACCATATATTTT
CDR3: CASSLWTASSGNTIYF
J: TRBJ1-3
V: TRBV28
size: -
D: -

DNA: TGTTCCAGCAGCTTAGAGAGGCAGACCCAGTACTTC
CDR3: CSSSLERQTQYF
J: TRBJ2-5
V: TRBV7-9
size: -
D: -

DNA: TGTGCCTGGAGTACCCAGGGGCGGGAGAGGGGGTGGGGCGAGCAGTACTTC
CDR3: CAWSTQGRERGWGEQYF
J: TRBJ2-7
V: TRBV30
size: -
D: -

DNA: TGTGCCAGTAGTACAGTACAGGGTAGTATGTACACCTTC
CDR3: CASSTVQGSMYTF
J: TRBJ1-2
V: TRBV19
size: -
D: -

DNA: TGTGCCAGCTGTGAGACTAGCGTCGTCAGGGCAGATACGCAGTATTTT
CDR3: CASCETSVVRADTQYF
J: TRBJ2-3
V: TRBV7-8
size: -
D: TRBD2

DNA: TGTGCCAGCACCAAGACTAGCGGGAGGTACGAGCAGTACTTC
CDR3: CASTKTSGRYEQYF
J: TRBJ2-7
V: TRBV6-6
size: -
D: TRBD2

DNA: TGTGCCAGCAGCCCAGGAAGGGGGATTATTTCCTACGAGCAGTACTTC
CDR3: CASSPGRGIISYEQYF
J: TRBJ2-7
V: TRBV27
size: -
D: -

DNA: TGTGCCAGCAGCCAAGTAGAGGGGAACAGGGGGCGAGGCTACACCTTC
CDR3: CASSQVEGNRGRGYTF
J: TRBJ1-2
V: TRBV4-2
size: -
D: TRBD1

DNA: TGCGCCAGCAGCGGGACAGCGGGAGCAGCAGATACGCAGTATTTT
CDR3: CASSGTAGAADTQYF
J: TRBJ2-3
V: TRBV5-1
size: few
D: -

DNA: TGTGCCAGCAGCCTGGGACTAGCGGGACCGTACGAGCAGTACTTC
CDR3: CASSLGLAGPYEQYF
J: TRBJ2-7
V: TRBV7-2
size: -
D: TRBD2

DNA: TGCGCCAGCAGCCGAGGACAGGGGCCGAGCTCCTACAATGAGCAGTTCTTC
CDR3: CASSRGQGPSSYNEQFF
J: TRBJ2-1
V: TRBV4-1
size: -
D: TRBD1

DNA: TGTGCCAGCTCCCAAGGACAGGAATACAATGAGCAGTTCTTC
CDR3: CASSQGQEYNEQFF
J: TRBJ2-1
V: TRBV18
size: -
D: TRBD1

DNA: TGTGCCAGTACCCCGACAGAGACCAACACTGAAGCTTTCTTT
CDR3: CASTPTETNTEAFF
J: TRBJ1-1
V: TRBV19
size: -
D: -

DNA: TGTGCCAGCTCACCACCGGGCCAGGGGGGCAATGAGCAGTTCTTC
CDR3: CASSPPGQGGNEQFF
J: TRBJ2-1
V: TRBV18
size: -
D: -

DNA: TGTTCCAGCAGCCCCTTGACTAGCGGGGAACACTACGAGCAGTACTTC
CDR3: CSSSPLTSGEHYEQYF
J: TRBJ2-7
V: TRBV7-9
size: -
D: TRBD2

DNA: TGTGCCAGTAGTGCAGACAGCTATAATTCACCCCTCCACTTT
CDR3: CASSADSYNSPLHF
J: TRBJ1-6
V: TRBV19
size: -
D: -

DNA: TGTGCCTGGGCGGACAGATCTAACTATGGCTACACCTTC
CDR3: CAWADRSNYGYTF
J: TRBJ1-2
V: TRBV30
size: once
D: -

DNA: TGCAGTTCCCTATGGAGCGAGACCCAGTACTTC
CDR3: CSSLWSETQYF
J: TRBJ2-5
V: TRBV20-1
size: -
D: -

DNA: TGTGCCAGCACCTATTTTCGCGGGGCTAACTATGGCTACACCTTC
CDR3: CASTYFRGANYGYTF
J: TRBJ1-2
V: TRBV7-2
size: once
D: -

DNA: TGCAGCGTTCGCTCGGGGACAGGGCGAGTAGATACGCAGTATTTT
CDR3: CSVRSGTGRVDTQYF
J: TRBJ2-3
V: TRBV29-1
size: -
D: TRBD1

DNA: TGTGCCAGCAGCTTAAAATTGTCGATAGCGGGAGTGGAGACCCAGTACTTC
CDR3: CASSLKLSIAGVETQYF
J: TRBJ2-5
V: TRBV7-2
size: -
D: TRBD2

DNA: TGTGCCAGCAGGAGTTACAGGGACGACACTGAAGCTTTCTTT
CDR3: CASRSYRDDTEAFF
J: TRBJ1-1
V: TRBV27
size: -
D: -

DNA: TGTGCCAGCAGTTTATGGGACAGGATCTATGGCTACACCTTC
CDR3: CASSLWDRIYGYTF
J: TRBJ1-2
V: TRBV28
size: -
D: TRBD1

DNA: TGTGCCAGCTCCTTCGGGGTCGCGAACACCGGGGAGCTGTTTTTT
CDR3: CASSFGVANTGELFF
J: TRBJ2-2
V: TRBV18
size: -
D: -

DNA: TGTGCCAGCAGTGCCGAGGCGGGGAAGAACTATGGCTACACCTTC
CDR3: CASSAEAGKNYGYTF
J: TRBJ1-2
V: TRBV6-4
size: -
D: -

DNA: TGTGCCAGCAGCCTTCGACAGGGTAGGGTGGGAGAGACCCAGTACTTC
CDR3: CASSLRQGRVGETQYF
J: TRBJ2-5
V: TRBV7-2
size: -
D: TRBD1

DNA: TGTGCCAGCAGCAAGTGCCCGGGAGGAGATACGCAGTATTTT
CDR3: CASSKCPGGDTQYF
J: TRBJ2-3
V: TRBV21-1
size: -
D: -

DNA: TGCGCCAGCAGCTTGGGGGGACAGGGGGCCTATGGCTACACCTTC
CDR3: CASSLGGQGAYGYTF
J: TRBJ1-2
V: TRBV5-1
size: -
D: TRBD1

DNA: TGTGCCTGGAGCAGAGGGGGCGATCCCGGGGAGCTGTTTTTT
CDR3: CAWSRGGDPGELFF
J: TRBJ2-2
V: TRBV30
size: -
D: TRBD1

DNA: TGTGCCAGCAGCTTGGAAAGGACAGGACGAGGGCCCCAGCATTTT
CDR3: CASSLERTGRGPQHF
J: TRBJ1-5
V: TRBV5-4
size: -
D: TRBD1

DNA: TGCGCCAGCAGCGGACAGGCGGGTGATTTTGACCTGAACACCGGGGAGCTGTTTTTT
CDR3: CASSGQAGDFDLNTGELFF
J: TRBJ2-2
V: TRBV5-1
size: -
D: TRBD1

DNA: TGTGCCAGCTCACCACCGACAGGGGCCATGTATTTT
CDR3: CASSPPTGAMYF
J: TRBJ2-3
V: TRBV18
size: -
D: TRBD1

DNA: TGTGCCAGTAGTATAGCACAAGCGAATTCACCCCTCCACTTT
CDR3: CASSIAQANSPLHF
J: TRBJ1-6
V: TRBV19
size: -
D: -

DNA: TGCGCCAGCAGCCAAGAACCGACAGGGGAACTTGAAGCTTTCTTT
CDR3: CASSQEPTGELEAFF
J: TRBJ1-1
V: TRBV4-3
size: -
D: TRBD1

DNA: TGTGCCAGCAGTACAGGACTAGTGGGGAATCAAGAGCAGTACTTC
CDR3: CASSTGLVGNQEQYF
J: TRBJ2-7
V: TRBV6-5
size: -
D: TRBD2

DNA: TGTGCCAGCAGGATAGGACTAGCGGGGGGAACCGAGCAGTACTTC
CDR3: CASRIGLAGGTEQYF
J: TRBJ2-7
V: TRBV2
size: -
D: TRBD2

DNA: TGTGCCAGTAGGATTGTTCTATCGAGCAATCAGCCCCAGCATTTT
CDR3: CASRIVLSSNQPQHF
J: TRBJ1-5
V: TRBV19
size: -
D: -

DNA: TGCGCCAGCAGCTTACGGCAGGCCTCCTACAATGGGCAGTTCTTC
CDR3: CASSLRQASYNGQFF
J: TRBJ2-1
V: TRBV5-1
size: -
D: -

DNA: TGTGCCAGCAGCTTAGGGACAGGGGGCATGTACTTC
CDR3: CASSLGTGGMYF
J: TRBJ2-7
V: TRBV5-5
size: once
D: TRBD1

DNA: TGTGCCAGCAGCATTAGCGGGTCCCGAAGCACAGATACGCAGTATTTT
CDR3: CASSISGSRSTDTQYF
J: TRBJ2-3
V: TRBV7-2
size: -
D: TRBD2

DNA: TGTGCCAGTAGTCCGAGGTCCTACAATGAGCAGTTCTTC
CDR3: CASSPRSYNEQFF
J: TRBJ2-1
V: TRBV19
size: -
D: -

DNA: TGTGCCAGCAGCCAAGACGGGACAGGGAAAGAGACCCAGTACTTC
CDR3: CASSQDGTGKETQYF
J: TRBJ2-5
V: TRBV4-2
size: -
D: TRBD1

DNA: TGTGCCAGCAGGGGGGACAGGGGGCTTGGCTATGGCTACACCTTC
CDR3: CASRGDRGLGYGYTF
J: TRBJ1-2
V: TRBV5-4
size: -
D: TRBD1